This T cell receptor (beta chain) was profiled in a study of cytomegalovirus exposure and HLA in healthy donors. To note about this clone: Its antigen remains unknown.

Use of 60 Vbeta and 13 Jbeta primers characterized the PCR. Produced via immunoSEQ multiplex PCR; TCRdb's table is partial and in-frame only. The sample lists 55,000 to 75,000 clones, approximately 89% occurring once. Trimming pared 2 bases from V and 7 bases from J, leaving 14 bases between. There are 14 residues in the CDR3. The germline gives CDR1 MNHNS, CDR2 SASEGT. Whole-study results and caveats: Reported performance of the classifier showed diagnosis of cytomegalovirus status with high specificity and sensitivity.

The V gene is TRBV6-1, the J gene TRBJ1-2, with TRBD1 as a possible D gene (6 bases). Source material: PBMCs. The TCR comes from a man younger than 35 in good health and CMV-seronegative. CDR3 in DNA: TGTGCCAGCAGTGAATCACAGGGATATCGTGGCTACACCTTC. Translating it yields CASSESQGYRGYTF.